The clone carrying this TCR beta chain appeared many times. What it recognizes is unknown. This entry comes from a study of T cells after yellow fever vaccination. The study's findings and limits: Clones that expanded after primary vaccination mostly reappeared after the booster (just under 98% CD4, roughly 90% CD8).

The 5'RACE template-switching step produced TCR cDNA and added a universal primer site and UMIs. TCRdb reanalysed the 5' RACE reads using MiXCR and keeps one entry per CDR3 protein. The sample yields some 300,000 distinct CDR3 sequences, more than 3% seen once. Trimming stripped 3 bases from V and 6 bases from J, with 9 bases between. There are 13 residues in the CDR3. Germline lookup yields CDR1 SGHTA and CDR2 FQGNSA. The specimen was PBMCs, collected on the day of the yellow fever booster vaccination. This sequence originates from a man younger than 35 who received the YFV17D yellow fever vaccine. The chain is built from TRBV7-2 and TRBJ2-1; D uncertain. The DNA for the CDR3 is TGTGCCAGCAGCTTGTCTCGACCCAATGAGCAGTTCTTC. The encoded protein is CASSLSRPNEQFF.